This passage covers 28 T cell receptor beta chains from one sample sequenced in a study of cytomegalovirus exposure and HLA in healthy donors. The PCR ran on 60 Vbeta and 13 Jbeta primers. Sequencing used immunoSEQ multiplex PCR; TCRdb keeps in-frame clones, though not all of them. The sample contains 120,000 or so clones, under 90% of which appear only once. Material: PBMCs. The receptors originated from a woman between 40 and 50 years old in good health and CMV-seropositive.

This chain connects TRBV6-1 to TRBJ2-3, with 9 bases that match TRBD1. V dropped 10 bases and J dropped 3; count of bases not matched to a gene: 11. The CDR3 loop spans 15 amino acids. CDR1 and CDR2 from the germline V gene are MNHNS and SASEGT. The DNA for the CDR3 is TGTGCCACCGGGGAAACAGGGGGCGGGACAGATACGCAGTATTTT. Translated, it gives CATGETGGGTDTQYF.

The rearrangement joins TRBV27 to TRBJ2-7, with 12 positions matching TRBD2. This CDR3 is built from 16 residues. The junction had 3 bases not matched to a gene; V was cut back by 2 bases and J by 1 base. The germline CDR1 and CDR2 sequences are MNHEY and SMNVEV (reference sequence). CDR3 sequence (DNA): TGTGCCAGCAGTTTACTAGCGGGAGGGATTTCCTACGAGCAGTACTTC. This gives the protein CASSLLAGGISYEQYF.

The chain combines TRBV5-6 with TRBJ1-2, with TRBD1 as a possible D gene (5 bases). The length of the CDR3 is 14 residues. With 0 bases removed from V and 4 bases from J, the gap between germline ends came to 10 bases. Germline V gene sequence: CDR1 SGHDT, CDR2 YYEEEE. CDR3 sequence (DNA): TGTGCCAGCAGCTTGGAAAGGGGTACCTATGGCTACACCTTC. Its translation is CASSLERGTYGYTF.

Regarding this clone: Other DNA sequences from this sample encode an identical CDR3 as well. V and J are TRBV13 and TRBJ2-7; D may be TRBD1 (6 bases). The CDR3 spans 12 residues. Per the germline V gene, CDR1 is PRHDT and CDR2 is FYEKMQ (reference sequence). Deletions cut 8 bases from V and 5 bases from J, with 13 bases between. CDR3 amino acids: CASADRRNEQYF. DNA of the CDR3: TGTGCCAGCGCCGACAGGCGCAACGAGCAGTACTTC.

The chain links TRBV6-1 to TRBJ1-2; 10 bases are shared with TRBD1. Germline V gene lookup returns CDR1 MNHNS and CDR2 SASEGT. The V segment lost 5 bases and the J segment 5 bases; nucleotides outside the gene matches: 8. The CDR3 extends over 15 amino acids. This CDR3 is CASSPRQGAYYGYTF. Written as DNA, the CDR3 is TGTGCCAGCAGTCCACGACAGGGGGCGTATTATGGCTACACCTTC.

The chain links TRBV5-1 to TRBJ2-3, with 12 bases matching TRBD2. Trimming took 3 bases from V and 5 from J; bases not matched to a gene: 4. From germline, CDR1 is SGHRS and CDR2 YFSETQ. The CDR3 spans 15 residues. CDR3 sequence reads: CASSSETSGGDTQYF. The DNA for the CDR3 is TGCGCCAGCAGCTCGGAGACTAGCGGGGGAGATACGCAGTATTTT. Supplemented by reference TRBV5-1 and TRBJ2-3, the full variable domain reads KAGVTQTPRYLIKTRGQQVTLSCSPISGHRSVSWYQQTPGQGLQFLFEYFSETQRNKGNFPGRFSGRQFSNSRSEMNVSTLELGDSALYLCASSSETSGGDTQYFGPGTRLTVL.

This clone was seen only a few times. The rearrangement uses TRBV23-1 and TRBJ2-2; D ambiguous. TRBV23-1 is placed among ORFs of uncertain function. This CDR3 spans 12 amino acids. With 6 bases removed from V and 5 bases from J, the gap between germline ends came to 7 bases. CDR3 residues: CASRTETGELFF. The DNA of the CDR3 is TGCGCCAGCAGGACGGAGACCGGGGAGCTGTTTTTT.

The rearrangement joins TRBV27 to TRBJ2-7, with TRBD1 as a possible D gene (6 bases). Germline V gene data show CDR1 as MNHEY and CDR2 as SMNVEV (reference sequence). Trimming took 6 bases from V and 3 from J, leaving 15 bases between them. The CDR3 sequence is 14 residues long. CDR3 residues: CASRPRQGHYEQYF. The CDR3 DNA reads TGTGCCAGCAGGCCCCGGCAGGGGCACTACGAGCAGTACTTC.

The V and J genes are TRBV2 and TRBJ2-1; 14 nucleotides agree with TRBD2. The CDR3 contains 18 residues. After removal of 6 bases from V and 1 base from J, the junction contained 8 bases not matched to a gene. The V gene's germline CDR1 is SNHLY and CDR2 FYNNEI. CDR3 sequence reads: CASRTSGRAIGSYNEQFF. Written as DNA, the CDR3 is TGTGCCAGCAGGACTAGCGGGAGGGCCATAGGGTCCTACAATGAGCAGTTCTTC.

The sample holds one count of this clone. The J gene is TRBJ2-7, the V gene TRBV7-9, with unresolved D. The CDR3 totals 13 residues. Germline CDR1 SEHNR, CDR2 FQNEAQ (reference sequence). The ends were cut back, 7 bases at V and 3 bases at J, with 13 bases in the middle. The CDR3 protein is CASKREMGYEQYF. The CDR3 region has the DNA TGTGCCAGCAAGCGCGAAATGGGCTACGAGCAGTACTTC. The complete variable domain, with remaining parts taken from reference TRBV7-9 and TRBJ2-7, reads DTGVSQNPRHKITKRGQNVTFRCDPISEHNRLYWYRQTLGQGPEFLTYFQNEAQLEKSRLLSDRFSAERPKGSFSTLEIQRTEQGDSAMYLCASKREMGYEQYFGPGTRLTVT.

This rearrangement joins TRBV7-9 to TRBJ2-7; D gene uncertain. The CDR3 length is 16 residues. Germline V gene data show CDR1 as SEHNR and CDR2 as FQNEAQ (reference sequence). Trimming took 3 bases from V and 0 from J, leaving 15 bases between them. CDR3: CASSFWHPTSSYEQYF. CDR3 DNA sequence: TGTGCCAGCAGCTTTTGGCACCCGACAAGCTCCTACGAGCAGTACTTC.

The chain carries TRBV29-1 and TRBJ2-1; perhaps TRBD2 as D (6 bases). Per the germline V gene, CDR1 is SQVTM and CDR2 is ANQGSEA. The CDR3 length is 14 residues. V lost 3 bases and J 2 bases, leaving 11 bases between the germline ends. CDR3 residues: CSVEGSGPYNEQFF. The CDR3 bases are TGCAGCGTTGAGGGTAGCGGCCCCTACAATGAGCAGTTCTTC.

The chain has TRBV11-3 and TRBJ1-1; TRBD1 agrees at 7 bases. The CDR3 sequence is 15 residues long. From germline, CDR1 is SGHNT and CDR2 YENEEA. Germline trimming cut 0 bases from V and 7 bases from J; bases unmatched to any gene: 8. This CDR3 is CASSLDLNRQGEAFF. Written as DNA, the CDR3 is TGTGCCAGCAGCTTAGATCTGAATCGACAGGGTGAAGCTTTCTTT.

The chain uses TRBV7-2 and TRBJ2-7; 9 positions match TRBD2. This CDR3 has 18 amino acids. Trimming cost V 5 bases and J 5 bases; bases outside gene matches: 19. CDR1 and CDR2 (germline): SGHTA, FQGNSA. CDR3 sequence: CASSPTRGLAGRGHEQYF. The CDR3 bases are TGTGCCAGCAGCCCGACTCGGGGACTAGCTGGGAGAGGCCACGAGCAGTACTTC.

A single count supports this clone. The V call is TRBV7-3, the J call TRBJ2-1; 8 positions agree with TRBD2. The CDR3 runs to 15 residues. Losses at the gene ends were 5 bases for V and 2 bases for J; bases not matched to a gene: 5. Per germline, CDR1 SGHTA and CDR2 FQGTGA. CDR3 bases: TGTGCCAGCAGCGTACGGGAGGGCCCCTACAATGAGCAGTTCTTC. Encoded protein: CASSVREGPYNEQFF.

In its sample, this clone was seen many times. The gene calls are TRBV6-6 and TRBJ2-7, with D possibly TRBD2 on 6 matching bases. The CDR3 has 16 amino acids. Trimming pared 7 bases from V and 2 bases from J, leaving 21 bases between. Germline V gene sequence: CDR1 MNHNY, CDR2 SVGAGI (reference sequence). The CDR3 spells CASNKLGTRSTYEQYF. CDR3 sequence (DNA): TGTGCCAGCAATAAACTCGGGACTCGGAGTACCTACGAGCAGTACTTC.

The chain couples TRBV30 to TRBJ2-7, with TRBD2 matching 8 bases. The CDR3 covers 12 residues. V was clipped by 1 base and J by 4 bases; unmatched bases: 0. The germline gives CDR1 GTSNPN, CDR2 SVGIG (reference sequence). The CDR3 here is CAWSGGGYEQYF. CDR3 in DNA: TGTGCCTGGAGTGGCGGGGGGTACGAGCAGTACTTC.

The J gene is TRBJ2-1, the V gene TRBV2, with 10 bases fitting TRBD2. Germline values: CDR1 SNHLY, CDR2 FYNNEI. Trimming removed 4 bases from V and 7 bases from J; junction bases left unmatched: 10. The CDR3 loop spans 16 amino acids. The CDR3: CASSVFIAGGRNEQFF. The CDR3 nucleotides are TGTGCCAGCAGTGTCTTTATAGCGGGGGGACGGAATGAGCAGTTCTTC. Filled out from reference TRBV2 and TRBJ2-1, the complete variable domain reads EPEVTQTPSHQVTQMGQEVILRCVPISNHLYFYWYRQILGQKVEFLVSFYNNEISEKSEIFDDQFSVERPDGSNFTLKIRSTKLEDSAMYFCASSVFIAGGRNEQFFGPGTRLTVL.

This chain uses TRBV6-5 with TRBJ1-1; maybe TRBD1 (6 bases). The germline V gene encodes CDR1 MNHEY and CDR2 SVGAGI. This CDR3 has 13 residues. V was pared by 6 bases and J by 7 bases, with 15 bases between. DNA for the CDR3: TGTGCCAGCAGCTATCCCGGGACATATGAAGCTTTCTTT. Translation gives CASSYPGTYEAFF.

The chain has TRBV6-1 and TRBJ2-5; TRBD2 agrees at 8 bases. Germline V gene lookup returns CDR1 MNHNS and CDR2 SASEGT. The CDR3 consists of 14 residues. Germline trimming cut 3 bases from V and 4 bases from J; bases unmatched to any gene: 4. The CDR3 sequence is CASSDTGGPETQYF. Here the CDR3 DNA reads TGTGCCAGCAGTGACACGGGGGGGCCAGAGACCCAGTACTTC.

This clone was observed a single time. The rearrangement uses TRBV19 and TRBJ2-5; 7 positions agree with TRBD2. The DNA matches TRBJ2-7 better at its end, which makes the J call doubtful. The CDR3 length is 15 residues. The V gene's germline CDR1 is LNHDA and CDR2 SQIVND (reference sequence). This CDR3 reads CASSIAGDYTYEQYF. DNA of the CDR3: TGTGCCAGTAGTATAGCTGGGGACTACACATACGAGCAGTACTTC.

This clone occurred a few times. The CDR3 DNA reads TGTGCCATCAGTGAGCCCCTAGCCCGAACAAATGAGCAGTTCTTC. Translated: CAISEPLARTNEQFF. This rearrangement joins TRBV10-3 to TRBJ2-1, with a possible D match to TRBD2 (5 bases). With 2 bases removed from V and 7 bases from J, the gap between germline ends came to 15 bases. The germline V gene has CDR1 ENHRY and CDR2 SYGVKD. The CDR3 extends over 15 amino acids.

The V and J genes are TRBV7-8 and TRBJ1-4; TRBD1 aligns across 9 bases. The V and J ends lost 1 base and 6 bases, in that order; junction bases with no gene match: 6. Germline V gene data show CDR1 as SGHVS and CDR2 as FQNEAQ. The CDR3 is made up of 16 amino acids. The CDR3 nucleotides read TGTGCCAGCAGCTTAGGGACAGGGGTCCCGGATGAAAAACTGTTTTTT. This codes for CASSLGTGVPDEKLFF.

V is TRBV15 and J is TRBJ2-2, with D perhaps matching TRBD2 (5 bases). CDR3 length equals 16 residues. Germline CDR1 is LNHNV and CDR2 is YYDKDF (reference sequence). With 0 bases removed from V and 6 bases from J, the gap between germline ends came to 14 bases. The CDR3 nucleotides are TGTGCCACCAGCAGAGATGGGGTAGCGTCATCCGGGGAGCTGTTTTTT. Amino acid sequence: CATSRDGVASSGELFF.

This clone is a singleton in its sample. The chain carries TRBV28 and TRBJ2-5; weak D call: TRBD2 (6 bases). With 3 bases removed from V and 7 bases from J, the gap between germline ends came to 15 bases. CDR1 is MDHEN and CDR2 is SYDVKM in the germline V gene. This CDR3 is built from 14 residues. CDR3 nucleotides: TGTGCCAGCAGTTTCCCGACTAGTGGGGGGACCCAGTACTTC. Protein: CASSFPTSGGTQYF. Looking up the rest from reference TRBV28 and TRBJ2-5 gives the full variable domain: DVKVTQSSRYLVKRTGEKVFLECVQDMDHENMFWYRQDPGLGLRLIYFSYDVKMKEKGDIPEGYSVSREKKERFSLILESASTNQTSMYLCASSFPTSGGTQYFGPGTRLLVL.

The chain combines TRBV30 with TRBJ2-1; 9 bases are shared with TRBD2. This CDR3 contains 14 residues. Germline V CDR1 and CDR2: GTSNPN, SVGIG (reference sequence). V gave up 3 bases and J gave up 7 bases; unmatched junction bases: 7. In DNA, the CDR3 is TGTGCCTGGAGAGGGACTAGCAAGTCGAATGAGCAGTTCTTC. This translates into CAWRGTSKSNEQFF. Together with reference TRBV30 and TRBJ2-1, the CDR3 gives the full variable domain: SQTIHQWPATLVQPVGSPLSLECTVEGTSNPNLYWYRQAAGRGLQLLFYSVGIGQISSEVPQNLSASRPQDRQFILSSKKLLLSDSGFYLCAWRGTSKSNEQFFGPGTRLTVL.

This clone has only a few counts. This chain connects TRBV9 to TRBJ2-3; D uncertain. The CDR3 contains 12 residues. Germline V CDR1 and CDR2: SGDLS, YYNGEE. V was trimmed by 3 bases and J by 2 bases, leaving 4 bases between them. The CDR3 nucleotides read TGTGCCAGCAGCGGCGACACAGATACGCAGTATTTT. This codes for CASSGDTDTQYF.

V gene TRBV15 combines with J gene TRBJ1-5, with 9 bases identical to TRBD1. V was pared by 6 bases and J by 6 bases, with 6 bases of the junction left unmatched. CDR1 is LNHNV and CDR2 is YYDKDF in the germline V gene (reference sequence). The CDR3 totals 14 residues. The CDR3 region has the DNA TGTGCCACCAGAACCGGGACAGGGCCTCAGCCCCAGCATTTT. It specifies CATRTGTGPQPQHF.